These T cell receptor beta chains were read from a single sample in a study of regulatory T cells in long-lasting Graves disease. TCRdb recomputed calls from the multiplex PCR reads with MiXCR, one row per CDR3 protein. The sample lists around 450,000 distinct CDR3 sequences, approximately 21% occurring once. The specimen was peripheral blood mononuclear cells (PBMCs), collected when the disease was refractory, from a patient treated with antithyroid drugs. The receptors were gathered from a female donor with Graves disease. Each CDR3 is given without its conserved first and last residue. D genes are given only for firm matches.

d_call v_call cdr3_aa
TRBD1 TRBV6-2/TRBV6-3 ASSRGQPNEKLF
- TRBV11-2 ASSRTGGSSNSPLH
- TRBV5-1 ASSPVVQETQY
- TRBV30 AQSAGSFSSYEQY
- TRBV19 AVAGGGNQPQH
- TRBV7-8 ASSFRVAAGEAF
- TRBV19 ASSIMGGSNQPQH
- TRBV5-1 ASSLGGGYQPQH
TRBD1 TRBV5-6 ASSWGTGYTGELF
- TRBV5-1 ASSLGAARGATNEKLF
- TRBV12-3/TRBV12-4 ASRSDGLGYEQY
- TRBV7-2 ASSLVGHSDSTAYEQY
- TRBV6-9 ASSLGQGLLNTEAF
- TRBV19 ASSPRASGEAF
- TRBV6-2/TRBV6-3 ASSSGVAGSYEQY
- TRBV7-9 ASSLSQNYGYT
- TRBV9 ASSSVQGRSGTEAF
- TRBV5-1 ASSSGDWGWQPQH
- TRBV4-2 ASSQDRGGNTEAF
TRBD1 TRBV9 ASSAGQANYGYT
- TRBV20-1 SARDPRTANYGYT
- TRBV7-9 ASSYTYEQY
TRBD2 TRBV4-1 ASSQVVGGAYEQY
TRBD1 TRBV19 ASSWGQGVAGELF
- TRBV12-3/TRBV12-4 ASSSVGQPQH
- TRBV7-9 ASSLEDSVDNQPQH
- TRBV2 ASSGERNQPQH
TRBD1 TRBV5-4 ASSLDRGSTYEQY
- TRBV6-1 ASSLLEAAGEQY
- TRBV29-1 SVDSMNTEAF
- TRBV12-3/TRBV12-4 ASRLDSMNTEAF
- TRBV10-3 AISPSGAQGRYEQY
- TRBV7-9 ASSSRSLRDSPLH
TRBD2 TRBV5-4 ASSFSGRELQETQY
TRBD2 TRBV7-3 ASSSLAGGPTDTQY
- TRBV15 ATRIGRDGNQPQH
- TRBV28 ASSVQETQY
TRBD1 TRBV29-1 SVRTGGWSEAF
- TRBV6-1 ASRPTYRALEEKLF